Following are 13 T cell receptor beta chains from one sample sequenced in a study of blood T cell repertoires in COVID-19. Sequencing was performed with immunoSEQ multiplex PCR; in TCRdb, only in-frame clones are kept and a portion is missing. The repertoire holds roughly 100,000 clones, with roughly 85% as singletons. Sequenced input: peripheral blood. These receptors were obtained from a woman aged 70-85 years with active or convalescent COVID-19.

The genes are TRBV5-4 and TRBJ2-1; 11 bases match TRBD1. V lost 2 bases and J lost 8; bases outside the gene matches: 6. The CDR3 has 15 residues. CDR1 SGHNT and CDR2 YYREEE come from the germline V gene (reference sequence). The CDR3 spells CASSLGQGANYEQFF. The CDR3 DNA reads TGTGCCAGCAGCTTAGGACAGGGGGCGAACTATGAGCAGTTCTTC.

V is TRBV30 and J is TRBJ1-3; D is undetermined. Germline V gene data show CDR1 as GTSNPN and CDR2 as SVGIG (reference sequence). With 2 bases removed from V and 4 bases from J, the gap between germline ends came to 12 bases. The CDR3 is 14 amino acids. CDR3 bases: TGTGCCTGGAGTTCGACATTTGCAGGAAACACCATATATTTT. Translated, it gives CAWSSTFAGNTIYF.

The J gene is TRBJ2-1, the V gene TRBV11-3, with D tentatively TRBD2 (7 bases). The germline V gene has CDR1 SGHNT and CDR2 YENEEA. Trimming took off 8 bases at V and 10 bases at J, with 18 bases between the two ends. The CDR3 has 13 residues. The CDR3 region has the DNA TGTGCCAGCCAAGGAGGGGGGGCCGGAGAGCAGTTCTTC. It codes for CASQGGGAGEQFF.

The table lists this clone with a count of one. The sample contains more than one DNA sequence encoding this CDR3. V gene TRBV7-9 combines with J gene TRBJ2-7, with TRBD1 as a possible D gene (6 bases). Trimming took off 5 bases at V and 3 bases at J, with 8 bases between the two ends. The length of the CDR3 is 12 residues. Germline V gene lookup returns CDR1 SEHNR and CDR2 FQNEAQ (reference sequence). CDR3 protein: CASSQQGYEQYF. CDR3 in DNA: TGTGCCAGCAGCCAACAGGGCTACGAGCAGTACTTC.

For the CDR3, the DNA is TGTGCCAGCTCACCACCGGGGCAGCTTAATGAAAAACTGTTTTTT. Translating it yields CASSPPGQLNEKLFF. The chain recombines TRBV18 with TRBJ1-4, with a tentative D call TRBD1 (5 bases). The CDR3 runs 15 residues. Germline CDR1 KGHSH, CDR2 LQKENI. Trimming took off 0 bases at V and 4 bases at J, with 9 bases between the two ends.

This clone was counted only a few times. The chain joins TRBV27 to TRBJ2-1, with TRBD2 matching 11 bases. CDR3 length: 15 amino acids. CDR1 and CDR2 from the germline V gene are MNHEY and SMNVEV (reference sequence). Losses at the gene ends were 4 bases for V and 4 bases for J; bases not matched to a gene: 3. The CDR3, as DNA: TGTGCCAGCAGTTCCTCTAGCGGGGGGTACAATGAGCAGTTCTTC. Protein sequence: CASSSSSGGYNEQFF.

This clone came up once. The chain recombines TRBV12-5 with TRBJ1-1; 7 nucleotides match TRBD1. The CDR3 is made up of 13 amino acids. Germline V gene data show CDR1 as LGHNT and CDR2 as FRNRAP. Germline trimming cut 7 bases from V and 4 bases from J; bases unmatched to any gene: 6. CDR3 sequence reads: CASARGQGTEAFF. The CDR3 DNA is TGTGCTAGTGCTAGGGGGCAGGGCACTGAAGCTTTCTTT.

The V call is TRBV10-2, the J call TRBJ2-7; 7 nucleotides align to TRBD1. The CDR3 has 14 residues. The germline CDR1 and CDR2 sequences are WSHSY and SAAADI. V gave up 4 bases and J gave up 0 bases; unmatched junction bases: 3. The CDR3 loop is CASSVGQVSYEQYF. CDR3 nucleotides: TGCGCCAGCAGTGTCGGACAGGTCTCCTACGAGCAGTACTTC.

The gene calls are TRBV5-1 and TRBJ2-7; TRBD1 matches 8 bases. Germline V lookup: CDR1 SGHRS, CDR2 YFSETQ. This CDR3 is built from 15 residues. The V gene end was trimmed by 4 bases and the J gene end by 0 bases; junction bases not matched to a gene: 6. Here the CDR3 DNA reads TGCGCCAGCAGCCCTAGACAGGGGAGCTCCTACGAGCAGTACTTC. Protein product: CASSPRQGSSYEQYF.

CDR3 protein: CASSLGGASNQPQHF. CDR3 nucleotide sequence: TGTGCCAGCAGTTTAGGAGGGGCTAGCAATCAGCCCCAGCATTTT. This chain connects TRBV28 to TRBJ1-5; possibly TRBD1 for D (5 bases). V lost 2 bases to trimming and J lost 0 bases, with 8 bases between them. Germline V gene sequence: CDR1 MDHEN, CDR2 SYDVKM. The CDR3 sequence is 15 residues long. Filled out from reference TRBV28 and TRBJ1-5, the complete variable domain reads DVKVTQSSRYLVKRTGEKVFLECVQDMDHENMFWYRQDPGLGLRLIYFSYDVKMKEKGDIPEGYSVSREKKERFSLILESASTNQTSMYLCASSLGGASNQPQHFGDGTRLSIL.

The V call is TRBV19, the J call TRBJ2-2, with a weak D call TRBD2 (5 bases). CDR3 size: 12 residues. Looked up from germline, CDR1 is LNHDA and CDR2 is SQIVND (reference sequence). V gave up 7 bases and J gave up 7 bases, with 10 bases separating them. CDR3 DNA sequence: TGTGCCAGTACCGTAGAGGGCGGGGAGCTGTTTTTT. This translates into CASTVEGGELFF.

The CDR3 sequence is CASSIGLAGNYEQYF. The CDR3 DNA follows: TGTGCCAGCAGCATAGGACTAGCGGGAAACTACGAGCAGTACTTC. The rearrangement links TRBV7-2 to TRBJ2-7, with 12 nucleotides matching TRBD2. This CDR3 has 15 amino acids. The trim removed 5 bases at V and 3 bases at J, leaving 5 bases unmatched. The V gene's germline CDR1 is SGHTA and CDR2 FQGNSA. The entire variable domain, with the rest obtained from reference TRBV7-2 and TRBJ2-7, is as follows: GAGVSQSPSNKVTEKGKDVELRCDPISGHTALYWYRQSLGQGLEFLIYFQGNSAPDKSGLPSDRFSAERTGGSVSTLTIQRTQQEDSAVYLCASSIGLAGNYEQYFGPGTRLTVT.

The chain's CDR3 is CASSPQGQLGASNYGYTF. The DNA for the CDR3 is TGCGCCAGCAGCCCACAGGGCCAGTTGGGGGCGTCTAACTATGGCTACACCTTC. This chain links TRBV4-1 with TRBJ1-2; TRBD1 might be the D (6 bases). The CDR3 is 18 amino acids. Germline V lookup: CDR1 MGHRA, CDR2 YSYEKL. Trimming took off 4 bases at V and 0 bases at J, with 21 bases between the two ends.